The clone carrying this T cell receptor beta chain was recorded only once. Its antigen is still unknown. The same CDR3 can be traced to other DNA sequences in this sample. The data stem from a study of CD8+ T cells in alopecia areata. On the study more broadly: Affected scalp percentage determined the severity score of treated patients. Notes on the study in general: Whereas mice showed it more clearly, TCR sharing across patients was murkier, possibly because of HLA. Elevated clonality characterized lesional scalp relative to normal scalp, particularly in alopecia totalis/universalis.

RNA, once extracted, was reverse transcribed into cDNA for use as the sequencing template. The method was immunoSEQ multiplex PCR; TCRdb's version includes in-frame clones alone and lacks a portion of them. The repertoire holds 130,000 or so clones, with roughly nine tenths as singletons. The CDR3 extends over 14 amino acids. Trimming cost V 3 bases and J 0 bases, with 10 bases left between them. CDR1 SGHRS and CDR2 YFSETQ come from the germline V gene. Treatment described: oral pan-JAK inhibitor, 5-10 mg twice daily. PBMCs provided sorted CD4+ and CD8+ T cells. The chain combines TRBV5-1 with TRBJ2-7, with D possibly called TRBD1 or TRBD2 (5 bases each). The source was CD8+ T cells sorted from blood, collected at week 4, from a patient treated with tofacitinib. This receptor was taken from a human donor with alopecia areata. DNA for the CDR3: TGCGCCAGCAGCTCCGGGACGGCCTCCTACGAGCAGTACTTC. It translates to CASSSGTASYEQYF.